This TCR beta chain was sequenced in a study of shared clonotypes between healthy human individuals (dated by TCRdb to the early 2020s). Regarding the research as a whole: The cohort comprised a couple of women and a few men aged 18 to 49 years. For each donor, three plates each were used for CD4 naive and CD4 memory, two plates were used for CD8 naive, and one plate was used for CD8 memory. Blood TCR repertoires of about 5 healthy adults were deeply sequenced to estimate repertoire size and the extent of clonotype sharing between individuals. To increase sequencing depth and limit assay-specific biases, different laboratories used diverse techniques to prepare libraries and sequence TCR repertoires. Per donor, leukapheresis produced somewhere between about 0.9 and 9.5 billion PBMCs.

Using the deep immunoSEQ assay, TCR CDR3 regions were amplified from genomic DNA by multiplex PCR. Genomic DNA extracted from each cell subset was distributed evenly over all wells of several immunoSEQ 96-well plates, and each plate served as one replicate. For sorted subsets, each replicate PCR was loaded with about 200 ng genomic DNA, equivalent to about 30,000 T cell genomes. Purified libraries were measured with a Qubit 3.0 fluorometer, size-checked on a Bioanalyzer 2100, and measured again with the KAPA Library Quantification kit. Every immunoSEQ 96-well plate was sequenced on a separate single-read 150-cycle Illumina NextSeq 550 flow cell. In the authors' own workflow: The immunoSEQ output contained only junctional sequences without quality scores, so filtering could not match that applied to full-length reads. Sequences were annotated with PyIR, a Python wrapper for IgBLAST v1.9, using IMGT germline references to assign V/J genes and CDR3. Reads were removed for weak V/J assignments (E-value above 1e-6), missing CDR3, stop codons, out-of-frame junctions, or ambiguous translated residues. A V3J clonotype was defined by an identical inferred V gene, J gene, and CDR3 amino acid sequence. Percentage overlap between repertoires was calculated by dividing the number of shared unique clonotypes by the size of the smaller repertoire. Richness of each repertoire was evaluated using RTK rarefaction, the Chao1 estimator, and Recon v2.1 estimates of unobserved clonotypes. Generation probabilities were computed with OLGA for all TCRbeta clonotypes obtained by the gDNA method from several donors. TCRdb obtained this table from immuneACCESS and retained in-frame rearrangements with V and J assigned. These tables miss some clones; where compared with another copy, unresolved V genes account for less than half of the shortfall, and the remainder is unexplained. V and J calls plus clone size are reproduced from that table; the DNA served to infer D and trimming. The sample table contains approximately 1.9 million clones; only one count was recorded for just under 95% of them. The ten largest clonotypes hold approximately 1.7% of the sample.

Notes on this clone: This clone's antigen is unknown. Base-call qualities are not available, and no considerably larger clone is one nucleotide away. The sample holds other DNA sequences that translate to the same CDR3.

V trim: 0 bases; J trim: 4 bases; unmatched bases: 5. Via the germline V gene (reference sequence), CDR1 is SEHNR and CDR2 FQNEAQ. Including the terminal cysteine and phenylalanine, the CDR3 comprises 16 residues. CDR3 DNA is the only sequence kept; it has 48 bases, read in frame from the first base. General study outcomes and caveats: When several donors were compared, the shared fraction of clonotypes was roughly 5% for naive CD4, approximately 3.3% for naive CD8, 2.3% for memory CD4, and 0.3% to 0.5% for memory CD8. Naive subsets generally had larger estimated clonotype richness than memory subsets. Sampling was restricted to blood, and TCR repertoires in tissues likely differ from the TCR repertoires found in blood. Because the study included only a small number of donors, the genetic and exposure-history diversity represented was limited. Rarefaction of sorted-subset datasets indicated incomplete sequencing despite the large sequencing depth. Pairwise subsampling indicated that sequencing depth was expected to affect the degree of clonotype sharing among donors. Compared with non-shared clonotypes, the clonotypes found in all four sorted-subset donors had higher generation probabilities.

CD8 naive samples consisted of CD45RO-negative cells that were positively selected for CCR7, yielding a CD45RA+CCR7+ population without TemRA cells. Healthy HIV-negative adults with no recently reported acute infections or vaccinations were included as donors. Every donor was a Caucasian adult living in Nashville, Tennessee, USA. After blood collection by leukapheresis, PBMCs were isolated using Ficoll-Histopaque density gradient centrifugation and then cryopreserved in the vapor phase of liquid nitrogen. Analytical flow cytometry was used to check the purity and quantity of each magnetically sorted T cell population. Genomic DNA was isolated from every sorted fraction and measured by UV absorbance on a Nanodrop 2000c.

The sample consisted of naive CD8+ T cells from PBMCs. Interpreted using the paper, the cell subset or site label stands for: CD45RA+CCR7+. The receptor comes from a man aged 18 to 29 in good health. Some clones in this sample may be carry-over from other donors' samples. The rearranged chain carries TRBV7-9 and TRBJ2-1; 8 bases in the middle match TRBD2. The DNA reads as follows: TGTGCCAGCAGCTTAGCGGCGGGAGGACCTTACAATGAGCAGTTCTTC. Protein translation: CASSLAAGGPYNEQFF.